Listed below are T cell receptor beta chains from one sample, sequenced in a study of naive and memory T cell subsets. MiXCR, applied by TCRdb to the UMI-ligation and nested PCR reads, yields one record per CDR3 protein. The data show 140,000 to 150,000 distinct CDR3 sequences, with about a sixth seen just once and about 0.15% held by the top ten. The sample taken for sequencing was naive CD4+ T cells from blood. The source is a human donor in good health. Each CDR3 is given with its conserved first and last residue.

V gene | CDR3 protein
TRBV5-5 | CASSLRALAGETQYF
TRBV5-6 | CASSFGQEGFNEQFF
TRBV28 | CASRPSGPGYNEQFF
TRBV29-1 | CSVEQGSEQYF
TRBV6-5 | CASSYEAGLREQFF
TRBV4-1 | CASSQDRGRNVEAFF
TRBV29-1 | CSVDRATANEQFF
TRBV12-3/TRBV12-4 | CASSLFAGPGNEQFF
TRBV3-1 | CASSQDGSGYNEQFF
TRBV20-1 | CSARDTGLAKNIQYF
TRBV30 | CAWSVRRADTQYF
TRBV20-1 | CSALQGPGETQYF
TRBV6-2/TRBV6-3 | CASSRLSGNTEAFF
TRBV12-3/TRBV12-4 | CASSLTGPGTEAFF
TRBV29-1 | CSVMKTSGYEQYF
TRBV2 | CASSDWGARQSNQPQHF
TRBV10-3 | CAISGQASSGNTIYF
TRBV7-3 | CASSFTGTGGGNEQFF
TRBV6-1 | CASNRGPSGETQYF
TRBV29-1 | CSAKWGAGNTGELFF
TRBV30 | CAWSVQTDGYTF
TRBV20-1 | CSASTSGEYNEQFF
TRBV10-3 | CAISEGTRQYF
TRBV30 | CAWGGAGRNQPQHF
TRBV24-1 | CATSDPNNGGSSYNEQFF
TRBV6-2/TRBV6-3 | CASFSTGYYEQYF
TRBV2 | CASSRGRGLAGLAKNIQYF
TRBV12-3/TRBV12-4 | CASSSSFTGTPLHF
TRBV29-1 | CSVVGHEKGPQHF
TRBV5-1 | CASGDSDSPYNEQFF
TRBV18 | CASSPGRGLYNEQFF
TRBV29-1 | CSVAHPNYGYTF
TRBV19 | CASTKTLAVSYNEQFF
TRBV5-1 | CASSFLASSYNEQFF
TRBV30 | CAGKMGPLRGAFF
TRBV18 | CASSTDTADSPLHF
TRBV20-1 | CSAPSPAETQYF
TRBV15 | CATSSPRDRGPLSLHF
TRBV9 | CASSVESTGELFF
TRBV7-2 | CASTQREGPYEQYF
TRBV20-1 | CSASAADKSYGYTF
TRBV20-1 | CSARDLYGTEQYF
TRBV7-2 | CASSSPGPRYEQYF
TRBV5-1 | CASSGSTGFNEKLFF
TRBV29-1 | CSVAVRQQETQYF
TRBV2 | CASNDHLSRAQGPGNTIYF
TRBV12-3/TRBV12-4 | CASSLGGSGRNNEQFF
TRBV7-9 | CASSQTGGAGEKLFF
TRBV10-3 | CAIKREVAGETQYF
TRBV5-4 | CASSLGSYSTQFF
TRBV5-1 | CASSLDWGAGYEQYF
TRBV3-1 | CASSQSTEQYF
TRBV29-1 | CSVRSNTLEQYF